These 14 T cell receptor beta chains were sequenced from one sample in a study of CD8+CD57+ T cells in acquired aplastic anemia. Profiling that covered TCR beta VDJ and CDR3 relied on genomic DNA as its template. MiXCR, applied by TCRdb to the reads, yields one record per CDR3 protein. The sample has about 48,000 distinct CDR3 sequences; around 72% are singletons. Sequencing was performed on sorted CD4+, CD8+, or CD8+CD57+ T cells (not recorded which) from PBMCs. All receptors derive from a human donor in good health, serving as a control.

CDR3 nucleotides: TGTGCCAGTGGAGGCACAGGGTCGTACCAAGAGACCCAGTACTTC. Translated: CASGGTGSYQETQYF. The chain carries TRBV25-1 and TRBJ2-5; D may be TRBD1 (6 bases). V was cut by 9 bases and J by 0 bases, with 17 bases left in between. The CDR3 consists of 15 residues. Per germline, CDR1 MGHDK and CDR2 SYGVNS.

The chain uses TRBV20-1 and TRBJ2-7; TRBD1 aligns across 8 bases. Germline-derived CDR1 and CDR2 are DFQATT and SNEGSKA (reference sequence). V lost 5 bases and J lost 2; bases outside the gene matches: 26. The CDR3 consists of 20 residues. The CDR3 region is CSAGESVVGFDRGETYEQYF. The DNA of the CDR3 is TGCAGTGCTGGGGAGAGCGTTGTTGGTTTCGACAGGGGCGAAACCTACGAGCAGTACTTC.

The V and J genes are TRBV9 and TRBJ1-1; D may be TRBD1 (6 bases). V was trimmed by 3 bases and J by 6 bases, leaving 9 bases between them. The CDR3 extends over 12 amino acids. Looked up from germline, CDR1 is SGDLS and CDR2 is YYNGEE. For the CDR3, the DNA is TGTGCCAGCAGCGGAGGGGGTCCTGAAGCTTTCTTT. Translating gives CASSGGGPEAFF.

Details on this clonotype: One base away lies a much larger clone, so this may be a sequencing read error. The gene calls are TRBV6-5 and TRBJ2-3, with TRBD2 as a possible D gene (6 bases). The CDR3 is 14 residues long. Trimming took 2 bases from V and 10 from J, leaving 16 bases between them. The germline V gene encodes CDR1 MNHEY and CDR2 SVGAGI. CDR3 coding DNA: TGTGCCAGCAGTTACGGCGGGACTGGAGGTGCGCAGTATTTT. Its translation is CASSYGGTGGAQYF.

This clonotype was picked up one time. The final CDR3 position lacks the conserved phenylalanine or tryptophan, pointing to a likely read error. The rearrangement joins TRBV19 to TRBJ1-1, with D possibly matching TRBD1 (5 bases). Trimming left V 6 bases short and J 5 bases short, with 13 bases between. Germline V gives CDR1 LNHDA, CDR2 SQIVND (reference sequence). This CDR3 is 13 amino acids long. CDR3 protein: CASRYGGVTEAFL. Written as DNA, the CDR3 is TGTGCCAGTAGATACGGGGGGGTGACTGAAGCTTTCCTT.

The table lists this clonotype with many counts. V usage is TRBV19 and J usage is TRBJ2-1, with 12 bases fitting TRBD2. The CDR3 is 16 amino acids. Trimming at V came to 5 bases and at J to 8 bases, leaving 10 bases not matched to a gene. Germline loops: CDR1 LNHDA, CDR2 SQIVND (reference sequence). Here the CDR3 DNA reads TGTGCCAGTAGTCCAAGGACTAGCGGGAACTTCCATGAGCAGTTCTTC. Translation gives CASSPRTSGNFHEQFF.

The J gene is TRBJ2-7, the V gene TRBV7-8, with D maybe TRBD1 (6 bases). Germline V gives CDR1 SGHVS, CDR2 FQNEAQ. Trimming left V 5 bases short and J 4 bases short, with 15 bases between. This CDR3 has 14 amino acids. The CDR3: CASSPGTPRYEQYF. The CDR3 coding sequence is TGTGCCAGCAGCCCTGGGACACCTCGTTACGAGCAGTACTTC.

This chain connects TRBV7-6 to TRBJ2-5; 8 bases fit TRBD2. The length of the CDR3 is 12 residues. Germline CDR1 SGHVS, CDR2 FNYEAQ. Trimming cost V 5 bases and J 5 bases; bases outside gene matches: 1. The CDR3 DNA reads TGTGCCAGCAGCCAGCGGGGGGAGACCCAGTACTTC. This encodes CASSQRGETQYF.

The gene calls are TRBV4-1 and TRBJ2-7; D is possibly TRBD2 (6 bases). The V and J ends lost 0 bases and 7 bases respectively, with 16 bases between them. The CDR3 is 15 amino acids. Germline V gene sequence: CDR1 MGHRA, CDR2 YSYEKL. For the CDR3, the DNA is TGCGCCAGCAGCCAAGATAGTCGGGGGTCACGGGAGCAGTACTTC. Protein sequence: CASSQDSRGSREQYF.

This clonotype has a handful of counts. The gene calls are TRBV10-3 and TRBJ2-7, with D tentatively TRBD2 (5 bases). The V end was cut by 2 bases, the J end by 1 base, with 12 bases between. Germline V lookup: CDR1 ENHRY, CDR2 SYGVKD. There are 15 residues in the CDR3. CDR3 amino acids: CAISEGLGGSYEQYF. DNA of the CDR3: TGTGCCATCAGTGAGGGACTGGGCGGATCCTACGAGCAGTACTTC.

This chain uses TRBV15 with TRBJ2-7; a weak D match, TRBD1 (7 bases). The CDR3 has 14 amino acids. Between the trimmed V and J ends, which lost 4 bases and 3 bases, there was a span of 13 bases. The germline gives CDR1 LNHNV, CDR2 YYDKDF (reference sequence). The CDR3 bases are TGTGCCACCAGCACGGCGGGACAGCTCTACGAGCAGTACTTC. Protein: CATSTAGQLYEQYF.

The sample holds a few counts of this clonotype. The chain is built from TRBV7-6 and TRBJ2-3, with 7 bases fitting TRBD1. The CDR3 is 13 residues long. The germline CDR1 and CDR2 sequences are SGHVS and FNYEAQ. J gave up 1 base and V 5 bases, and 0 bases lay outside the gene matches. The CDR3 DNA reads TGTGCCAGCAGCACAGGGGGCACAGATACGCAGTATTTT. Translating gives CASSTGGTDTQYF. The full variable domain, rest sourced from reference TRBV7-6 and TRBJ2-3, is GAGVSQSPRYKVTKRGQDVALRCDPISGHVSLYWYRQALGQGPEFLTYFNYEAQQDKSGLPNDRFSAERPEGSISTLTIQRTEQRDSAMYRCASSTGGTDTQYFGPGTRLTVL.

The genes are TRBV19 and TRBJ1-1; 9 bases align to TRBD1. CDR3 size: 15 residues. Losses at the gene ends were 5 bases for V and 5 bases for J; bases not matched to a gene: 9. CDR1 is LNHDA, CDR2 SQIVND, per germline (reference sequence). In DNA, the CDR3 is TGTGCCAGTAGTCCCCACAGGGGGCTAGGGACTGAAGCTTTCTTT. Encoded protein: CASSPHRGLGTEAFF.

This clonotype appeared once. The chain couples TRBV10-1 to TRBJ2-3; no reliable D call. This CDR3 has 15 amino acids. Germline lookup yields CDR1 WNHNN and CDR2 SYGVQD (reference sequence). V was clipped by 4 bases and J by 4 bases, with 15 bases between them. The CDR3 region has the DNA TGCGCCAGCAGTGCCTCACTCAGTCTCGCAGATACGCAGTATTTT. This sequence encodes CASSASLSLADTQYF.